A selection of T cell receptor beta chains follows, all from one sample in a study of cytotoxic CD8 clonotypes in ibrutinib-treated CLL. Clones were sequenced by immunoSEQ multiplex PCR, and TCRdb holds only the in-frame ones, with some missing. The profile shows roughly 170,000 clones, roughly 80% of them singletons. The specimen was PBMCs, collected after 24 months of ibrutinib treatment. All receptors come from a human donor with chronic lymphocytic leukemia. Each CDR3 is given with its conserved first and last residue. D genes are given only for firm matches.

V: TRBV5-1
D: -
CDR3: CASSPSPYEQYF

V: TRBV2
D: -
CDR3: CASSGQANQPQHF

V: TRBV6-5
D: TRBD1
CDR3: CASSYLRGGRGEQFF

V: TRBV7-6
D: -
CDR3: CASSPQGSNSPLHF

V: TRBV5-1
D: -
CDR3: CASSLVANTEAFF

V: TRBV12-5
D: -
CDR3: CASGLSSYNEQFF

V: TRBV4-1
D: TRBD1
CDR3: CASSQGVRDRGHREGKLFF

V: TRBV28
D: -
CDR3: CASSRGGTLSNEKLFF

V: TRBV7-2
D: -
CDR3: CASSLAAAEAFF

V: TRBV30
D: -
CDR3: CASILAGVDGYTF

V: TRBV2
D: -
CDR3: CASSEARAVRQPQHF

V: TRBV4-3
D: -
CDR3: CASSQDGTPGTYEQYF

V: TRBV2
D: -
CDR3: CASRTGATSGEKLFF

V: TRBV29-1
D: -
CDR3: CSVDGQRGDGYTF

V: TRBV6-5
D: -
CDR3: CASSYRRSSNQPQHF

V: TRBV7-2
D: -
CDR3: CASSLPERRYGYTF

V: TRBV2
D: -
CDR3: CASSPDGSNQPQHF

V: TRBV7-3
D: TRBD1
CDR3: CASSRDRGGDTQYF

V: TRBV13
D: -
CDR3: CASSLRGAKSSYEQYF

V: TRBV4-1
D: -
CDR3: CASSPKEGQSYEQYF

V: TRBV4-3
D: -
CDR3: CASSQNSGITETQYF

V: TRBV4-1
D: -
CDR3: CASSLRGPDTGELFF

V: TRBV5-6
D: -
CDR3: CASTWADFNSPLHF

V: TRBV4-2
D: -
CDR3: CASSQEKVGREQFF

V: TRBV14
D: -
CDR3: CASSQGGVPNEKLFF

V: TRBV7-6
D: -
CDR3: CASSRGRAGDGYTF

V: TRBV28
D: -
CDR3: CASSFLTGPGYNEQFF

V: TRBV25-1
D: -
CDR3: CASSGDRRLYNEQFF

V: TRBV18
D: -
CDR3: CASSVLGAGQPQHF

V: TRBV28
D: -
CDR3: CASSPIDKFTGELFF

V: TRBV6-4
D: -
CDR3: CASSDPGLRQFF

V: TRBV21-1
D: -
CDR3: CASRIGSGHF

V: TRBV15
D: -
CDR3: CATSRGFGELFF

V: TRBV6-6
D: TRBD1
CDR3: CASSGQGAQETQYF

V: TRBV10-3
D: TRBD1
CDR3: CAISVKGAHSYEQYF

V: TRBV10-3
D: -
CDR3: CAISEFIATNEKLFF

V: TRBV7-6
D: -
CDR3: CASSLGTGQLKKLFF

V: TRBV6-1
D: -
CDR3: CASRPQDLSSYEQYF

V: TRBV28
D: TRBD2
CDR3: CASSLASGGTEQYF

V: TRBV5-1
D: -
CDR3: CASSLGAPRFTDTQYF

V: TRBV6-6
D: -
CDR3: CASKGRGYPNTEAFF

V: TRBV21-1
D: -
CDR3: CASSKTGIVEKLFF

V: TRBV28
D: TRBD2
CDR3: CASSLLGLADSYEQYF

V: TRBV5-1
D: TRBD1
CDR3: CASSLQGVQDGYTF

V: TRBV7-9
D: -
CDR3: CASSLGMSYTF

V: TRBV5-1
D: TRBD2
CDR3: CASSLDGGAGTQYF

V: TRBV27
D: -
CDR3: CASSSHREVSF

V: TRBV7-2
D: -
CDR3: CASSLVSGLNDEQYF

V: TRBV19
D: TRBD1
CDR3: CASSPDRGSYNEQFF

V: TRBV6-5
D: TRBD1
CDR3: CAVTPGQGDRNGYTF

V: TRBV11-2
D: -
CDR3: CASSLTGQGSSFHTEAFF

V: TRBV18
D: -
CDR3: CASSVSWTVSGTYEAFF

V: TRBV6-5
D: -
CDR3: CASSYRTLNTQYF

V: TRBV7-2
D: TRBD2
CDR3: CASSLPGGVSEQYF

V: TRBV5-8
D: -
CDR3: CASSLGRPYEQYF

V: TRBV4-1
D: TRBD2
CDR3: CASSGTNPKETQYF